The 15 T cell receptor beta chains below were found in one sample sequenced in a study of cytomegalovirus exposure and HLA in healthy donors. In the PCR, 60 Vbeta and 13 Jbeta primers were used. TCRdb keeps only in-frame clones here, not all; method: immunoSEQ multiplex PCR. Of some 150,000 clones listed, roughly 9.6% are singletons. The sequenced material came from PBMCs. The receptors were gathered from a middle-aged woman in good health and CMV-seropositive.

CDR3 DNA sequence: TGTGCCAGCAGCGGGCAGGGTACGCAGTATTTT. It yields the protein CASSGQGTQYF. The gene calls are TRBV7-6 and TRBJ2-3, with D possibly TRBD1 on 5 matching bases. Germline CDR1 SGHVS, CDR2 FNYEAQ. The CDR3 runs 11 residues. Trimming pared 5 bases from V and 8 bases from J, leaving 8 bases between.

This clone was seen more than once but under ten times. V usage is TRBV5-1 and J usage is TRBJ2-3; 7 bases map to TRBD2. Trimming took 0 bases from V and 1 from J; bases not matched to a gene: 8. CDR3 length: 17 residues. Germline V gene lookup returns CDR1 SGHRS and CDR2 YFSETQ. The CDR3 region is CASSLGGGLGRTDTQYF. The CDR3 coding sequence is TGCGCCAGCAGCTTGGGGGGCGGACTAGGACGCACAGATACGCAGTATTTT.

Turning to this clone: The sample holds other DNA sequences that translate to the same CDR3. V usage is TRBV19 and J usage is TRBJ2-3, with 12 bases that match TRBD2. There are 16 residues in the CDR3. Germline V CDR1 and CDR2: LNHDA, SQIVND (reference sequence). J gave up 1 base and V 1 base, and 0 bases lay outside the gene matches. This CDR3 reads CASSIGLAGGTDTQYF. DNA for the CDR3: TGTGCCAGTAGTATAGGACTAGCGGGAGGCACAGATACGCAGTATTTT.

V is TRBV7-2 and J is TRBJ1-1; the D gene is possibly TRBD1 (5 bases). V lost 2 bases and J 4 bases, leaving 11 bases between the germline ends. Germline V gives CDR1 SGHTA, CDR2 FQGNSA. The CDR3 consists of 14 residues. The CDR3 here is CASSLIGEGTEAFF. The DNA of the CDR3 is TGTGCCAGCAGCTTAATAGGGGAGGGCACTGAAGCTTTCTTT.

The genes are TRBV14 and TRBJ2-3; 9 bases match TRBD1. Looked up from germline, CDR1 is SGHDN and CDR2 is FVKESK. The CDR3 runs to 17 residues. The junction had 6 bases not matched to a gene; V was cut back by 0 bases and J by 2 bases. The CDR3 reads CASSQDSGTGYTDTQYF. CDR3 nucleotides: TGTGCCAGCAGCCAAGATAGTGGGACAGGGTACACAGATACGCAGTATTTT.

The gene calls are TRBV7-9 and TRBJ1-4; D call uncertain. Trimming took off 5 bases at V and 8 bases at J, with 12 bases between the two ends. CDR1 SEHNR and CDR2 FQNEAQ come from the germline V gene (reference sequence). This CDR3 has 13 amino acids. This CDR3 is CASSDGFGEKLFF. CDR3 nucleotide sequence: TGTGCCAGCAGCGACGGGTTTGGGGAAAAACTGTTTTTT. The full variable domain, in which reference TRBV7-9 and TRBJ1-4 provide the parts outside the CDR3, is DTGVSQNPRHKITKRGQNVTFRCDPISEHNRLYWYRQTLGQGPEFLTYFQNEAQLEKSRLLSDRFSAERPKGSFSTLEIQRTEQGDSAMYLCASSDGFGEKLFFGSGTQLSVL.

The genes are TRBV18 and TRBJ1-1, with 7 bases fitting TRBD1. V was pared by 5 bases and J by 3 bases, with 9 bases of the junction left unmatched. The CDR3 is made up of 15 amino acids. The germline CDR1 and CDR2 sequences are KGHSH and LQKENI. For the CDR3, the DNA is TGTGCCAGCTCAAATACAGGGGCCCAAGACACTGAAGCTTTCTTT. It specifies CASSNTGAQDTEAFF.

This clone was found a few times. This chain uses TRBV29-1 with TRBJ2-2; possibly TRBD2 for D (5 bases). The CDR3 covers 14 residues. In germline, CDR1 is SQVTM, CDR2 ANQGSEA. The germline V and J ends were trimmed by 0 bases and 1 base, with 6 bases remaining between them. CDR3 DNA: TGCAGCGTTGAAGACGGGGAGAACACCGGGGAGCTGTTTTTT. As protein: CSVEDGENTGELFF.

The rearrangement uses TRBV6-1 and TRBJ1-1, with 9 positions matching TRBD1. The CDR3 is made up of 13 amino acids. Germline CDR1 reads MNHNS; CDR2 reads SASEGT. Trimming took 6 bases from V and 4 from J; bases not matched to a gene: 3. For the CDR3, the DNA is TGTGCCAGCAGCGACAGGGGGGGCACTGAAGCTTTCTTT. It encodes CASSDRGGTEAFF.

The gene calls are TRBV7-8 and TRBJ2-3; the D gene is possibly TRBD2 (5 bases). Germline V gives CDR1 SGHVS, CDR2 FQNEAQ. This CDR3 has 14 amino acids. V lost 0 bases to trimming and J lost 6 bases, with 10 bases between them. The CDR3 is CASSLATGKDTQYF. CDR3 DNA sequence: TGTGCCAGCAGCTTAGCGACGGGGAAGGATACGCAGTATTTT.

This clone appeared a few times. The J gene is TRBJ2-5, the V gene TRBV2; 9 bases map to TRBD1. The DNA end is a closer match to TRBJ2-7, so the J assignment may be wrong. This CDR3 comprises 13 residues. Germline V lookup: CDR1 SNHLY, CDR2 FYNNEI. CDR3 nucleotides: TGTGCCAGCACCCCGGACAGGGGTTACGAGCAGTACTTC. This sequence encodes CASTPDRGYEQYF.

This clone was seen only a few times. V usage is TRBV2 and J usage is TRBJ1-4; 7 bases are a match to TRBD1. Germline CDR1 reads SNHLY; CDR2 reads FYNNEI. The V gene end was trimmed by 3 bases and the J gene end by 4 bases; junction bases not matched to a gene: 5. This CDR3 is 15 amino acids long. The CDR3 is CASSDRGQLNEKLFF. The CDR3 DNA follows: TGTGCCAGCAGTGATAGGGGACAGCTTAATGAAAAACTGTTTTTT.

A few counts support this clone. The chain has TRBV6-5 and TRBJ2-7; TRBD2 aligns across 7 bases. The length of the CDR3 is 14 residues. Germline-derived CDR1 and CDR2 are MNHEY and SVGAGI. Germline trimming cut 2 bases from V and 7 bases from J; bases unmatched to any gene: 8. The CDR3 coding sequence is TGTGCCAGCAGTTACGCGCCTTGGGGGGGAGAGCAGTACTTC. It is translated as CASSYAPWGGEQYF.

This clone has a count of ten or more. The chain uses TRBV14 and TRBJ2-2; D unresolved. Trimming shortened V by 0 bases and J by 5 bases, and 10 bases separated the two germline ends. Germline V gene sequence: CDR1 SGHDN, CDR2 FVKESK. CDR3 length: 15 residues. CDR3 residues: CASSQETERTGELFF. As DNA, the CDR3 is TGTGCCAGCAGCCAAGAAACGGAGCGAACCGGGGAGCTGTTTTTT.

A few counts support this clone. J is TRBJ2-2 and V is TRBV5-1, with TRBD1 matching over 9 bases. CDR1 is SGHRS, CDR2 YFSETQ, per germline. The CDR3 contains 14 residues. V lost 3 bases and J lost 6; bases outside the gene matches: 3. Here the CDR3 DNA reads TGCGCCAGCAGCTGGACAGGGGAGGCCGGGGAGCTGTTTTTT. Protein sequence: CASSWTGEAGELFF. The whole variable domain, remainder taken from reference TRBV5-1 and TRBJ2-2, is KAGVTQTPRYLIKTRGQQVTLSCSPISGHRSVSWYQQTPGQGLQFLFEYFSETQRNKGNFPGRFSGRQFSNSRSEMNVSTLELGDSALYLCASSWTGEAGELFFGEGSRLTVL.